Here is one T cell receptor beta chain with its context. The data stem from a study of blood T cell repertoires in COVID-19. Background on the study: The study drew acute and convalescent COVID-19 samples from the United States, Italy and Spain. PBMCs, B-cell-depleted T cells, or T cells provided the cDNA or gDNA that made up the material.

Study processing details: Amplifying reference gene primers gave estimates of nucleated cell counts. Generated by immunoSEQ multiplex PCR, the TCRdb table keeps only in-frame clones and is missing some. V, J and clone size reflect that table, while D and trimming were determined from the DNA. This sample carries some 300,000 clones, approximately 80% of them seen once, and the ten largest clones take around 3.7%. Germline V gene sequence: CDR1 LGHDT, CDR2 YNNKEL (reference sequence). CDR3 length equals 13 residues. Trimming stripped 4 bases from V and 3 bases from J, with 10 bases between. Source material: peripheral blood. This sequence joins TRBV3-1 (or the pseudogene TRBV3-2) and TRBJ2-7; perhaps TRBD2 as D (5 bases). The clonotype comes from a woman aged 45 to 65 with active or convalescent COVID-19. The CDR3: CASSPPGDYEQYF. DNA of the CDR3: TGTGCCAGCAGCCCCCCCGGGGACTACGAGCAGTACTTC.